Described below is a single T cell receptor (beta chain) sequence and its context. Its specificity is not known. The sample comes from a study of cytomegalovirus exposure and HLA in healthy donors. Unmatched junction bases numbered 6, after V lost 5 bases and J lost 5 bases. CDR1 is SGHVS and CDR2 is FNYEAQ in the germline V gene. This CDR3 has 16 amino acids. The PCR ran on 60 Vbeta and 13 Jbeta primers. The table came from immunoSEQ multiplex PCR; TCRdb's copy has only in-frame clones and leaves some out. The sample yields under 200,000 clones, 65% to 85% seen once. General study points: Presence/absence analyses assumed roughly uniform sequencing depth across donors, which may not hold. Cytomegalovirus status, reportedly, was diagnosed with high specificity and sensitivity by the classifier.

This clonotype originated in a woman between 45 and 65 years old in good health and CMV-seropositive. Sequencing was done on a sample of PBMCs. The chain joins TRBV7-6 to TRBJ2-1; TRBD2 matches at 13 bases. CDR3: CASSLGLAGEDNEQFF. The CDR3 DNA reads TGTGCCAGCAGCCTAGGACTAGCGGGAGAAGACAATGAGCAGTTCTTC.